The 13 T cell receptor beta chains below were found in one sample sequenced in a study of control samples from healthy donors and cancer patients. Clones were sequenced by immunoSEQ multiplex PCR, and TCRdb holds only the in-frame ones, with some missing. The table lists 100,000 to 150,000 clones, 80% to 95% of them singletons. Sequenced material: blood. These receptors were taken from a man aged 35-49 years in good health.

This chain uses TRBV14 with TRBJ2-5, with D perhaps TRBD2 (5 bases). V lost 4 bases and J lost 7, with 25 bases in between. CDR3 length: 17 amino acids. Germline CDR1 is SGHDN and CDR2 is FVKESK. This CDR3 is CASSPRGVLTREGTQYF. In DNA, the CDR3 is TGTGCCAGCAGCCCACGGGGAGTACTGACAAGAGAGGGGACCCAGTACTTC.

This chain links TRBV29-1 with TRBJ2-5; 9 nucleotides match TRBD2. The CDR3 has 17 amino acids. V gave up 2 bases and J gave up 2 bases; unmatched junction bases: 12. Germline CDR1 SQVTM, CDR2 ANQGSEA. This chain's CDR3 is CSVEPLWTSAVQETQYF. The CDR3 DNA reads TGCAGCGTTGAACCTCTATGGACTAGCGCCGTTCAAGAGACCCAGTACTTC.

The chain joins TRBV29-1 to TRBJ1-2; D may be TRBD1 (5 bases). The V gene lost 4 bases and the J gene lost 3 bases, with 12 bases spanning the gap. The CDR3 spans 13 residues. The germline V gene encodes CDR1 SQVTM and CDR2 ANQGSEA. The CDR3 sequence is CSVVPAGHYGYTF. For the CDR3, the DNA is TGCAGCGTTGTTCCTGCGGGGCACTATGGCTACACCTTC.

The J gene is TRBJ2-2, the V gene TRBV6-1; tentatively, D is TRBD1 (5 bases). Between the trimmed V and J ends, which lost 0 bases and 7 bases, there was a span of 9 bases. Per the germline V gene, CDR1 is MNHNS and CDR2 is SASEGT. The CDR3 covers 14 residues. The chain's CDR3 is CASSEAGAIGELFF. The CDR3 DNA reads TGTGCCAGCAGTGAAGCAGGGGCAATCGGGGAGCTGTTTTTT.

The chain has TRBV5-4 and TRBJ1-1; tentative D call: TRBD1 (5 bases). The CDR3 contains 13 residues. Germline CDR1 and CDR2: SGHNT and YYREEE (reference sequence). Trimming left V 6 bases short and J 1 base short, with 10 bases between. The CDR3 protein is CASKPGENTEAFF. CDR3 bases: TGTGCCAGCAAGCCGGGGGAGAACACTGAAGCTTTCTTT.

The rearrangement uses TRBV28 and TRBJ2-4; D may be TRBD1 (6 bases). The CDR3 is 15 amino acids. Looked up from germline, CDR1 is MDHEN and CDR2 is SYDVKM. The ends were cut back, 6 bases at V and 3 bases at J, with 15 bases in the middle. In nucleotides, the CDR3 is TGTGCCAGCAGCGTTGTCGGCAGGGGCAAAAACATTCAGTACTTC. Protein sequence: CASSVVGRGKNIQYF.

This chain links TRBV5-4 with TRBJ2-7; no clear D. Germline lookup yields CDR1 SGHNT and CDR2 YYREEE (reference sequence). CDR3 size: 14 residues. Trimming took 4 bases from V and 2 from J, leaving 13 bases between them. The CDR3 DNA follows: TGTGCCAGCAGCCCGGTGGGCAGACCCTACGAGCAGTACTTC. This encodes CASSPVGRPYEQYF.

This rearrangement joins TRBV5-5 to TRBJ1-3; no clear D gene. The V gene's germline CDR1 is SGHKS and CDR2 YYEKEE (reference sequence). V lost 0 bases and J lost 5, with 9 bases in between. The CDR3 contains 14 residues. The CDR3 loop reads CASSLVFTRNTIYF. Here the CDR3 DNA reads TGTGCCAGCAGCTTGGTTTTCACTCGAAACACCATATATTTT.

The V call is TRBV6-5, the J call TRBJ2-3; D gene unclear. This CDR3 contains 13 residues. CDR1 MNHEY and CDR2 SVGAGI come from the germline V gene. Deletions cut 2 bases from V and 15 bases from J, with 18 bases between. The CDR3 spells CASSYNRDLGNYF. The CDR3 DNA sequence: TGTGCCAGCAGTTACAATCGCGATTTAGGGAATTATTTT.

The rearrangement links TRBV19 to TRBJ1-2; maybe TRBD1 (5 bases). Germline assignment: CDR1 LNHDA and CDR2 SQIVND (reference sequence). The CDR3 is made up of 15 amino acids. The V end lost 5 bases, the J end lost 2 bases, and 15 bases lay between the germline ends. This CDR3 reads CASSHPRGSNYGYTF. The CDR3 region has the DNA TGTGCCAGTAGTCATCCGCGGGGCTCGAACTATGGCTACACCTTC. The entire variable domain, with the rest obtained from reference TRBV19 and TRBJ1-2, is as follows: DGGITQSPKYLFRKEGQNVTLSCEQNLNHDAMYWYRQDPGQGLRLIYYSQIVNDFQKGDIAEGYSVSREKKESFPLTVTSAQKNPTAFYLCASSHPRGSNYGYTFGSGTRLTVV.

The chain recombines TRBV18 with TRBJ1-4; D call uncertain. The CDR3 spans 14 residues. The germline V gene has CDR1 KGHSH and CDR2 LQKENI. Trimming pared 3 bases from V and 0 bases from J, leaving 5 bases between. CDR3 in DNA: TGTGCCAGCTCACCCAGAGCAACTAATGAAAAACTGTTTTTT. As protein: CASSPRATNEKLFF.

The V call is TRBV5-1, the J call TRBJ2-1, with 9 bases lining up with TRBD1. Germline trimming cut 1 base from V and 8 bases from J; bases unmatched to any gene: 7. The CDR3 is made up of 15 amino acids. Per germline, CDR1 SGHRS and CDR2 YFSETQ. The CDR3 sequence: CASSLWGTGIDEQFF. The CDR3 DNA reads as TGCGCCAGCAGCTTGTGGGGGACAGGGATTGATGAGCAGTTCTTC. The full variable domain, completed using reference TRBV5-1 and TRBJ2-1, is KAGVTQTPRYLIKTRGQQVTLSCSPISGHRSVSWYQQTPGQGLQFLFEYFSETQRNKGNFPGRFSGRQFSNSRSEMNVSTLELGDSALYLCASSLWGTGIDEQFFGPGTRLTVL.

V is TRBV3-1 (or the pseudogene TRBV3-2) and J is TRBJ1-4; no reliable D call. Per germline, CDR1 LGHDT and CDR2 YNNKEL (reference sequence). V was trimmed by 4 bases and J by 7 bases, leaving 10 bases between them. The CDR3 has 13 amino acids. CDR3 loop: CASSLRGGEKLFF. CDR3 DNA: TGTGCCAGCAGCCTCAGAGGTGGTGAAAAACTGTTTTTT.